These 19 T cell receptor beta chains were sequenced from one sample in a study of cytomegalovirus exposure and HLA in healthy donors (dated by TCRdb to 2015 to 2018). The protocol used for the library was the immunoSEQ multiplex PCR assay. A mixture of 60 forward primers for TCR Vbeta segments and 13 reverse primers for TCR Jbeta segments was used in the multiplex PCR. TCRdb obtained this table from immuneACCESS and retained in-frame rearrangements with V and J assigned. These tables miss some clones; where compared with another copy, unresolved V genes account for less than half of the shortfall, and the remainder is unexplained. The sample contains nearly 200,000 clones, under 90% of them found a single time. The biggest ten clones account for 0.098% of the sample. The specimen was PBMCs. These receptors were collected from a boy under 10 years old in good health and CMV-seronegative.

The chain joins TRBV19 to TRBJ2-1; TRBD2 matches at 10 bases. This CDR3 comprises 15 residues. J lost 4 bases, V lost 2 bases, and 2 bases had no gene match. Germline V gives CDR1 LNHDA, CDR2 SQIVND (reference sequence). CDR3 protein: CASSIISGGYNEQFF. CDR3 nucleotides: TGTGCCAGTAGTATAATTAGCGGGGGGTACAATGAGCAGTTCTTC.

The chain is built from TRBV5-1 and TRBJ1-2, with 7 bases that match TRBD1. CDR1 is SGHRS, CDR2 YFSETQ, per germline. This CDR3 contains 14 residues. Trimming removed 0 bases from V and 5 bases from J; junction bases left unmatched: 4. The chain's CDR3 is CASSLGGQPYGYTF. The CDR3 region has the DNA TGCGCCAGCAGCTTGGGGGGACAGCCGTATGGCTACACCTTC.

The chain is built from TRBV7-9 and TRBJ2-5; 7 bases fit TRBD1. This CDR3 has 14 amino acids. The germline V gene has CDR1 SEHNR and CDR2 FQNEAQ (reference sequence). V was pared by 0 bases and J by 4 bases, with 2 bases of the junction left unmatched. CDR3 in DNA: TGTGCCAGCAGCTTAGCGGGGACAGTAGAGACCCAGTACTTC. Protein sequence: CASSLAGTVETQYF.

The genes are TRBV10-3 and TRBJ1-6, with 9 bases identical to TRBD1. From germline, CDR1 is ENHRY and CDR2 SYGVKD. Trimming took 3 bases from V and 4 from J; bases not matched to a gene: 4. The CDR3 consists of 16 residues. In DNA, the CDR3 is TGTGCCATCAGTGATGGACAGGGGACTTATAATTCACCCCTCCACTTT. Its protein is CAISDGQGTYNSPLHF.

V is TRBV11-2 and J is TRBJ1-1; D is unclear. The germline V gene has CDR1 SGHAT and CDR2 FQNNGV. The CDR3 is made up of 12 amino acids. The ends were cut back, 1 base at V and 4 bases at J, with 4 bases in the middle. CDR3 region: CASSLVSTEAFF. The CDR3 bases are TGTGCCAGCAGCTTAGTGAGCACTGAAGCTTTCTTT.

For the CDR3, the DNA is TGTGCCAGCAGCCCACCTCCCTGGACTGTATACAATGAGCAGTTCTTC. This encodes CASSPPPWTVYNEQFF. V usage is TRBV7-8 and J usage is TRBJ2-1, with a tentative D call TRBD2 (5 bases). CDR1 is SGHVS, CDR2 FQNEAQ, per germline. The CDR3 loop spans 16 amino acids. The germline V and J ends were trimmed by 5 bases and 4 bases, with 18 bases remaining between them. Full variable domain (outside the CDR3, taken from reference TRBV7-8 and TRBJ2-1): GAGVSQSPRYKVAKRGQDVALRCDPISGHVSLFWYQQALGQGPEFLTYFQNEAQLDKSGLPSDRFFAERPEGSVSTLKIQRTQQEDSAVYLCASSPPPWTVYNEQFFGPGTRLTVL.

This clone was picked up a small number of times. The V and J genes are TRBV9 and TRBJ2-1; D may be TRBD2 (5 bases). V was pared by 3 bases and J by 6 bases, with 10 bases between. CDR1 is SGDLS, CDR2 YYNGEE, per germline. The CDR3 sequence is 13 residues long. CDR3 nucleotides: TGTGCCAGCAGCGGAACTAGTCCCAATGAGCAGTTCTTC. Translating gives CASSGTSPNEQFF.

The V call is TRBV4-3, the J call TRBJ2-2, with TRBD1 matching 7 bases. The CDR3 covers 17 residues. V gave up 3 bases and J gave up 2 bases; unmatched junction bases: 9. Germline V gene lookup returns CDR1 LGHNA and CDR2 YSLEER. The CDR3 DNA follows: TGCGCCAGCAGCCAGTTAGTCGGGACAGCCAACACCGGGGAGCTGTTTTTT. Translating gives CASSQLVGTANTGELFF.

With regard to this clone: Other DNA sequences within the sample encode an identical CDR3. V gene TRBV6-5 combines with J gene TRBJ2-7; 11 nucleotides align to TRBD2. In germline, CDR1 is MNHEY, CDR2 SVGAGI. The length of the CDR3 is 15 residues. J was trimmed by 2 bases and V by 5 bases; bases with no gene match: 5. The CDR3 spells CASSTHSGGAYEQYF. The CDR3 coding sequence is TGTGCCAGCAGTACCCATAGCGGGGGGGCCTACGAGCAGTACTTC.

This clone has a single count. The CDR3 sequence: CASSQVAGDYNEQFF. Written as DNA, the CDR3 is TGTGCCAGCAGCCAAGTAGCGGGGGATTACAATGAGCAGTTCTTC. The chain recombines TRBV14 with TRBJ2-1; 9 nucleotides agree with TRBD2. The V segment lost 1 base and the J segment 4 bases; nucleotides outside the gene matches: 2. This CDR3 contains 15 residues. Germline lookup yields CDR1 SGHDN and CDR2 FVKESK.

V and J are TRBV6-5 and TRBJ1-4, with D perhaps matching TRBD1 (5 bases). CDR3 length equals 14 residues. Deletions cut 10 bases from V and 5 bases from J, with 17 bases between. The germline CDR1 and CDR2 sequences are MNHEY and SVGAGI. The CDR3 spells CATGGGGANEKLFF. CDR3 bases: TGTGCCACCGGGGGTGGAGGTGCCAATGAAAAACTGTTTTTT.

The chain is built from TRBV5-8 and TRBJ1-5, with 7 nucleotides matching TRBD1. CDR1 and CDR2 (germline): SGHTS, YDEGEE. The V and J ends lost 5 bases and 1 base, in that order; junction bases with no gene match: 3. The CDR3 contains 14 residues. CDR3 sequence (DNA): TGTGCCAGCAGACTGACAGGGAGCAATCAGCCCCAGCATTTT. Amino acid sequence: CASRLTGSNQPQHF.

This chain connects TRBV9 to TRBJ2-2; D is uncertain. Trimming pared 3 bases from V and 8 bases from J, leaving 8 bases between. This CDR3 is 12 amino acids long. From germline, CDR1 is SGDLS and CDR2 YYNGEE. CDR3 residues: CASSAVEGELFF. The CDR3 coding sequence is TGTGCCAGCAGCGCCGTGGAGGGGGAGCTGTTTTTT.

V gene TRBV12-5 combines with J gene TRBJ1-1; TRBD1 might be the D (5 bases). Trimming took off 1 base at V and 5 bases at J, with 23 bases between the two ends. The CDR3 loop spans 18 amino acids. The germline gives CDR1 LGHNT, CDR2 FRNRAP. CDR3 loop: CASGLARLGQGSSTEAFF. CDR3 sequence (DNA): TGTGCTAGTGGTTTGGCACGTCTCGGGCAGGGCTCATCGACTGAAGCTTTCTTT. The full variable domain, in which reference TRBV12-5 and TRBJ1-1 provide the parts outside the CDR3, is DARVTQTPRHKVTEMGQEVTMRCQPILGHNTVFWYRQTMMQGLELLAYFRNRAPLDDSGMPKDRFSAEMPDATLATLKIQPSEPRDSAVYFCASGLARLGQGSSTEAFFGQGTRLTVV.

Only a few counts were recorded for this clone. CDR3 coding DNA: TGTGCCAGCAGCTTACCGGCGGGAAACACTGAAGCTTTCTTT. It codes for CASSLPAGNTEAFF. The chain is built from TRBV11-2 and TRBJ1-1; D is undetermined. The CDR3 spans 14 residues. Trimming removed 2 bases at V and 2 bases at J, with 9 bases between. Germline CDR1 and CDR2: SGHAT and FQNNGV.

The chain employs TRBV5-8 and TRBJ2-2; TRBD1 matches 9 bases. Germline assignment: CDR1 SGHTS and CDR2 YDEGEE. The CDR3 is 16 amino acids. The ends lost 3 bases at V and 5 bases at J; junction bases unmatched: 8. The CDR3 region has the DNA TGTGCCAGCAGCTGGGGACAGGGCTCGAGGACCGGGGAGCTGTTTTTT. Translation gives CASSWGQGSRTGELFF. The full variable domain, completed using reference TRBV5-8 and TRBJ2-2, is EAGVTQSPTHLIKTRGQQATLRCSPISGHTSVYWYQQALGLGLQFLLWYDEGEERNRGNFPPRFSGRQFPNYSSELNVNALELEDSALYLCASSWGQGSRTGELFFGEGSRLTVL.

The chain has TRBV5-8 and TRBJ2-7, with D unresolved. The germline gives CDR1 SGHTS, CDR2 YDEGEE. V shed 6 bases and J shed 3 bases, with 13 bases lying between them. The CDR3 loop spans 13 amino acids. In nucleotides, the CDR3 is TGTGCCAGCAACCCAGACATGGGCTACGAGCAGTACTTC. Amino acid sequence: CASNPDMGYEQYF.

The V gene is TRBV7-9, the J gene TRBJ2-5; 7 nucleotides line up with TRBD1. Germline values: CDR1 SEHNR, CDR2 FQNEAQ (reference sequence). Unmatched junction bases numbered 7, after V lost 4 bases and J lost 5 bases. The CDR3 is made up of 14 amino acids. The CDR3 spells CASSSRGQRETQYF. The CDR3 DNA reads as TGTGCCAGCAGCTCTCGGGGACAGAGGGAGACCCAGTACTTC.

The rearrangement joins TRBV7-6 to TRBJ2-1, with 8 positions matching TRBD2. The CDR3 totals 14 residues. J gave up 10 bases and V 1 base, and 6 bases lay outside the gene matches. Looked up from germline, CDR1 is SGHVS and CDR2 is FNYEAQ. This chain's CDR3 is CASSLVDQRGEQFF. CDR3 sequence (DNA): TGTGCCAGCAGCTTAGTCGACCAGCGGGGGGAGCAGTTCTTC.